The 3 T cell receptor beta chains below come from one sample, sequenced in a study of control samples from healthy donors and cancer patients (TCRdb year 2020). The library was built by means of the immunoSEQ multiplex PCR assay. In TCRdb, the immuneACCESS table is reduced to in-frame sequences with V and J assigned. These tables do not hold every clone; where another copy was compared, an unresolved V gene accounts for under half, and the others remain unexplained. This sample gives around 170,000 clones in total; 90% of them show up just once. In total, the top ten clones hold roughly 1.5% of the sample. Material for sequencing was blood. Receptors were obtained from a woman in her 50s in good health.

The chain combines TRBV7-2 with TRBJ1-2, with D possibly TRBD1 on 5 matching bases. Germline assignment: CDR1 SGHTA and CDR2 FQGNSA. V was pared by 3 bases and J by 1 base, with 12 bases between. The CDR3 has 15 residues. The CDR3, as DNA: TGTGCCAGCAGCTTCAAGGCGGGGGGTAACTATGGCTACACCTTC. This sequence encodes CASSFKAGGNYGYTF.

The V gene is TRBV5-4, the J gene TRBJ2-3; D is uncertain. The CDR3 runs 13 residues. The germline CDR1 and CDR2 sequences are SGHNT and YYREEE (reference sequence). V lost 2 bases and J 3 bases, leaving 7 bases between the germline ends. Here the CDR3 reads CASSFGVTDTQYF. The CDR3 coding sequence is TGTGCCAGCAGCTTTGGGGTAACAGATACGCAGTATTTT.

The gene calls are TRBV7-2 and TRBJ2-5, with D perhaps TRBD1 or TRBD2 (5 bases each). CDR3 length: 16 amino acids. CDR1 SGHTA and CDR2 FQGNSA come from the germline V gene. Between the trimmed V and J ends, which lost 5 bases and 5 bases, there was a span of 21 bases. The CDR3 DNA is TGTGCCAGCAGCGCCAATACCGGGACGGCAGGGGAGACCCAGTACTTC. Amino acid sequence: CASSANTGTAGETQYF.